Listed here are 3 T cell receptor beta chains from one sample, sequenced in a study of T cell changes during pregnancy in multiple sclerosis. The table came from immunoSEQ multiplex PCR; TCRdb's copy has only in-frame clones and leaves some out. The table has around 57,000 clones, 90% to 95% seen once. This material consisted of peripheral blood, taken in the third trimester of pregnancy. Receptor source: a female donor in good health, enrolled as a control in a pregnancy study.

This chain joins TRBV11-1 and TRBJ1-2; 8 positions agree with TRBD1. The CDR3 loop spans 17 amino acids. Germline values: CDR1 SGHAT, CDR2 FQDESV (reference sequence). V trimming: 4 bases; J trimming: 2 bases; junction bases outside the gene matches: 12. This CDR3 is CASSSRTGFEKNYGYTF. The CDR3 bases are TGTGCCAGCAGCTCACGGACAGGGTTCGAGAAAAACTATGGCTACACCTTC.

The chain uses TRBV28 and TRBJ1-2, with D possibly TRBD1 on 5 matching bases. This CDR3 comprises 15 residues. Germline values: CDR1 MDHEN, CDR2 SYDVKM. V was shortened by 5 bases and J by 3 bases, with 16 bases between the two germline ends. The CDR3 DNA follows: TGTGCCAGCAGTCCCGCCGGGGGTGGTGACTATGGCTACACCTTC. As protein: CASSPAGGGDYGYTF.

The V call is TRBV27, the J call TRBJ2-7, with D possibly TRBD1 on 5 matching bases. V lost 5 bases to trimming and J lost 3 bases, with 14 bases between them. CDR1 MNHEY and CDR2 SMNVEV come from the germline V gene (reference sequence). This CDR3 has 14 residues. CDR3 coding DNA: TGTGCCAGCAGTCTTGGGCCAAGGGGCTACGAGCAGTACTTC. Translated: CASSLGPRGYEQYF.